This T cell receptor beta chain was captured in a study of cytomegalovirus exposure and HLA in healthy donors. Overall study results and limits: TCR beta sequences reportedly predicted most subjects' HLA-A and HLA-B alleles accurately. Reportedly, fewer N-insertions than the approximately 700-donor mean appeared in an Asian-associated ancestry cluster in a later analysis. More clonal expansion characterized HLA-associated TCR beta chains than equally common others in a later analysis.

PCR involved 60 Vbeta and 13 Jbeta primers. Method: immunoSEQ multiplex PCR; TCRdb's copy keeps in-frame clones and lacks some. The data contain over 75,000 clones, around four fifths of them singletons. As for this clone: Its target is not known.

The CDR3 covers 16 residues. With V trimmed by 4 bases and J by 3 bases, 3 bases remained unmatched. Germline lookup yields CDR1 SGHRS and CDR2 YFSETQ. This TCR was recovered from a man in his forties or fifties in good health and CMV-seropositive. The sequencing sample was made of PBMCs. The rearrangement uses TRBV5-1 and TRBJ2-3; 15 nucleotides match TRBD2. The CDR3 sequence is CASSIGTSGGTDTQYF. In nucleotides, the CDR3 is TGCGCCAGCAGCATTGGGACTAGCGGGGGGACAGATACGCAGTATTTT.